This TCR beta chain was sequenced during a study of neurological immune-mediated disorders. Study results and limitations: In HTLV-1-associated myelopathy, TCR clonal expansion was greatest, whereas multiple sclerosis had the least, falling below healthy controls. The phylogenetic placement of 18 of 34 multiple sclerosis patients' repertoires in one related-CDR3 cluster constitutes a possible signature.

Input was 950,000 to 1,000,000 sorted T cells, either CD4+ or CD8+. TCRdb analysed the 5' RACE reads with MiXCR anew, one entry per CDR3 protein. The sample has tens of thousands of distinct CDR3 sequences; 4% are singletons. This CDR3 is built from 13 residues. CDR1 is WSHSY and CDR2 is SAAADI in the germline V gene. Trimming stripped 5 bases from V and 3 bases from J, with 10 bases between. Many counts were recorded for this clonotype. Its antigen is not known. The receptor was isolated from a woman aged 40 to 50 with multiple sclerosis. The sample comprised CD4+ T cells from blood. This chain connects TRBV10-2 to TRBJ1-1; D gene unclear. CDR3 sequence: CASSRTRDTEAFF. As DNA, the CDR3 is TGCGCCAGCAGTCGTACAAGAGACACTGAAGCTTTCTTT.